This T cell receptor (beta chain) appears in the sequencing data of a study of regulatory T cells in long-lasting Graves disease. Notes on the study in general: Favored gene segments in persistent disease were TRBV28, TRBJ1-2 and TRBJ2-5. Blood alone, not thyroid tissue, was studied.

Time point here: newly diagnosed GD, antithyroid drugs for less than 3 months. The TCR library used RNA extracted from PBMCs. The length of the CDR3 is 12 residues. The V gene's germline CDR1 is SEHNR and CDR2 FQNEAQ (reference sequence). The V gene end was trimmed by 4 bases and the J gene end by 8 bases; junction bases not matched to a gene: 1. Ten or more counts support this clonotype. Its target is not known. The TCR beta library used iRepertoire HTBI primers with Arm-PCR amplification of CDR3. TCRdb used MiXCR to reprocess the multiplex PCR reads, holding one entry per CDR3 protein. This sample yields about 460,000 distinct CDR3 sequences, of which about 15% are seen a single time; roughly 18% belongs to the top ten. This sample was also put to use in a study of T cells in Graves' hyperthyroidism and ophthalmopathy. As that report states: Carried out on the TCR CDR3, a first-round RT-PCR used the HTBI primer set.

The gene calls are TRBV7-9 and TRBJ1-4; TRBD1 aligns across 7 bases. Sequences were derived from peripheral blood mononuclear cells (PBMCs), sampled at new diagnosis, from a patient treated with antithyroid drugs. This TCR came from a woman between 45 and 65 years old with Graves disease. CDR3 bases: TGTGCCAGCAGCTCGGGACAGGAAAAACTGTTTTTT. It specifies CASSSGQEKLFF.